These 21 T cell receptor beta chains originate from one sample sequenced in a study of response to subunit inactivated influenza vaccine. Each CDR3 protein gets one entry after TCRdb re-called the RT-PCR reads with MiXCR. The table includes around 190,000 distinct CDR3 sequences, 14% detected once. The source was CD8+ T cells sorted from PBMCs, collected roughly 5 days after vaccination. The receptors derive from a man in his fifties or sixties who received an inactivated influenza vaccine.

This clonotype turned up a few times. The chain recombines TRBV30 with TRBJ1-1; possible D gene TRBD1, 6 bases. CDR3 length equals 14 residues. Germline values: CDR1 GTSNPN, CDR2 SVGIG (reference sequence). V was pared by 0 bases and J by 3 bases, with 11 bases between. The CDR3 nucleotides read TGTGCCTGGAGTGTATACAGGGCCTACACTGAAGCTTTCTTT. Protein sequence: CAWSVYRAYTEAFF.

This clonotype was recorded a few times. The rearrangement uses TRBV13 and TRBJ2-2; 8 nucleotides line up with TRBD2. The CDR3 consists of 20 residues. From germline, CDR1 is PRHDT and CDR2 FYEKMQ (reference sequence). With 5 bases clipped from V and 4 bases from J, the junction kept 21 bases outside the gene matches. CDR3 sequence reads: CASSPSAAGEIRVLTGELFF. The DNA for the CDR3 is TGTGCCAGCAGCCCAAGTGCAGCGGGAGAGATTAGGGTCCTCACCGGGGAGCTGTTTTTT.

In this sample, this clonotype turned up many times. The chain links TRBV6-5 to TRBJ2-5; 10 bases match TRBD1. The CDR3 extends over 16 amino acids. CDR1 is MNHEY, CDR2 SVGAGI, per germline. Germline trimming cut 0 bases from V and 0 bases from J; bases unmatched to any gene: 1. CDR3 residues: CASSYSDRGYQETQYF. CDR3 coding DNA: TGTGCCAGCAGTTACTCGGACAGGGGGTACCAAGAGACCCAGTACTTC.

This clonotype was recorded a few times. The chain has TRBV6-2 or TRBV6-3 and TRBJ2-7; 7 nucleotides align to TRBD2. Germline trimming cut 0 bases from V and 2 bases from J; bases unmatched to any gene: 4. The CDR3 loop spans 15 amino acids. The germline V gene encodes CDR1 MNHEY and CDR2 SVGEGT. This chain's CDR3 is CASSYSASGPYEQYF. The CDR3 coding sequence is TGTGCCAGCAGTTACTCGGCTAGCGGTCCCTACGAGCAGTACTTC.

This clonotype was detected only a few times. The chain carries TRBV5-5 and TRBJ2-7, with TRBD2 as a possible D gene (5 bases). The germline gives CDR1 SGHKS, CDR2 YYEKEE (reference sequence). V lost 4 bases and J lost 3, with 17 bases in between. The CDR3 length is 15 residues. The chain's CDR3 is CASSLKGDTYYEQYF. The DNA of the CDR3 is TGTGCCAGCAGCCTCAAGGGAGACACTTACTACGAGCAGTACTTC. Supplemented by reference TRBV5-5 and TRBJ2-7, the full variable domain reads DAGVTQSPTHLIKTRGQQVTLRCSPISGHKSVSWYQQVLGQGPQFIFQYYEKEERGRGNFPDRFSARQFPNYSSELNVNALLLGDSALYLCASSLKGDTYYEQYFGPGTRLTVT.

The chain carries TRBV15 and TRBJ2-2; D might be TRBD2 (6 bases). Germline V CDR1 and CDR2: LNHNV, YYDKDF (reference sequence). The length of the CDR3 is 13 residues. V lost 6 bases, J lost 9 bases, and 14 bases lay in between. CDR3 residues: CATSNYGGRELFF. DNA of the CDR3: TGTGCCACCAGTAATTACGGGGGAAGGGAGCTGTTTTTT.

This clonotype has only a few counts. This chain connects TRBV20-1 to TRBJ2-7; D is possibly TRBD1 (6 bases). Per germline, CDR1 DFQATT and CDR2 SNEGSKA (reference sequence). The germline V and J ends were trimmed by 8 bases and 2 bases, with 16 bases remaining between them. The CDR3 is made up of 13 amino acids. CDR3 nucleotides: TGCAGTTGGGCTGGGGGCACTACCTACGAGCAGTACTTC. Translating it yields CSWAGGTTYEQYF.

DNA of the CDR3: TGTGCCAGCAGTTCCCCCGGGACTAGCGGATACCCCTACGAGCAGTACTTC. It specifies CASSSPGTSGYPYEQYF. This chain connects TRBV27 to TRBJ2-7; TRBD2 matches at 11 bases. Germline V gene sequence: CDR1 MNHEY, CDR2 SMNVEV (reference sequence). After removal of 4 bases from V and 2 bases from J, the junction contained 10 bases not matched to a gene. The CDR3 is 17 amino acids.

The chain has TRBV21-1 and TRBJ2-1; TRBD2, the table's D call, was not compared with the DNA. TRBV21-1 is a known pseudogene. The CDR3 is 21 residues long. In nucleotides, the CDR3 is TGTGCCAGCAGCAAAGAGACCCGGCGGCGGAATCTTACCCCCAATTACAATGAGCAGTTCTTC. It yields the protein CASSKETRRRNLTPNYNEQFF.

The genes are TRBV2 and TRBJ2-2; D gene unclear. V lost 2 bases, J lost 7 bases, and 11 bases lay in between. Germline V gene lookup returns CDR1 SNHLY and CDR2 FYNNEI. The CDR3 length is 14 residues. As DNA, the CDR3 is TGTGCCAGCAGTGAACCTTTACTGAGCGGGGAGCTGTTTTTT. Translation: CASSEPLLSGELFF.

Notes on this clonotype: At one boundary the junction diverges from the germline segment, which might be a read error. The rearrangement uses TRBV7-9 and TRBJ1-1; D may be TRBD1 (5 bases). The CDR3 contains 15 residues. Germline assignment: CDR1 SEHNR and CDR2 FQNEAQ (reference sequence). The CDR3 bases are TGTGCCAACAGCGACAGCAGGGTGTACGGCACTGAAGCTTTCTTT. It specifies CANSDSRVYGTEAFF.

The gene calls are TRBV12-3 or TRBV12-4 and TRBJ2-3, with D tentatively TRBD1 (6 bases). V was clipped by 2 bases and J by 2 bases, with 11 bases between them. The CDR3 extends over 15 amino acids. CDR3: CASSLLDRYTDTQYF. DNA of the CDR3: TGTGCCAGCAGTTTACTCGACAGGTACACAGATACGCAGTATTTT.

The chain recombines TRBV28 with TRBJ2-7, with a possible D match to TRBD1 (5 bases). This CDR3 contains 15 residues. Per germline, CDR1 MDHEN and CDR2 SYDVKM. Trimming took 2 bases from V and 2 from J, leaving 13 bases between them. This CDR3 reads CASSLENRMTYEQYF. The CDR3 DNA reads TGTGCCAGCAGTTTAGAGAACAGGATGACCTACGAGCAGTACTTC.

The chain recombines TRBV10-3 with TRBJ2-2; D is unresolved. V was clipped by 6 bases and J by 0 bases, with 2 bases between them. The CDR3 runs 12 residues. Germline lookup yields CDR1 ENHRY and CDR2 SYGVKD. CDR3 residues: CAIRTNTGELFF. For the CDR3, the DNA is TGTGCCATCAGAACGAACACCGGGGAGCTGTTTTTT.

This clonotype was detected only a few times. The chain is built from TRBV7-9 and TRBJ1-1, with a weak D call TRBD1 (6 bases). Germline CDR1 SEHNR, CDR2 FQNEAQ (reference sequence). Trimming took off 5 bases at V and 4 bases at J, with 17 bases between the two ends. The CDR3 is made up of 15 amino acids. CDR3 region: CASSHPGRGRTEAFF. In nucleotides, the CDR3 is TGTGCCAGCAGCCACCCGGGACGGGGGCGCACTGAAGCTTTCTTT. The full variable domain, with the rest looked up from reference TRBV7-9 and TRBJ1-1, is DTGVSQNPRHKITKRGQNVTFRCDPISEHNRLYWYRQTLGQGPEFLTYFQNEAQLEKSRLLSDRFSAERPKGSFSTLEIQRTEQGDSAMYLCASSHPGRGRTEAFFGQGTRLTVV.

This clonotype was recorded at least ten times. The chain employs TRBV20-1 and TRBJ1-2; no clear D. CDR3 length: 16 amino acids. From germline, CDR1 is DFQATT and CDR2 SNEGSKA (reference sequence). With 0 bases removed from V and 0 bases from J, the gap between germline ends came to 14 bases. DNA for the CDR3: TGCAGTGCTAGAGAAAGTCAGTACGGACCTAACTATGGCTACACCTTC. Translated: CSARESQYGPNYGYTF.

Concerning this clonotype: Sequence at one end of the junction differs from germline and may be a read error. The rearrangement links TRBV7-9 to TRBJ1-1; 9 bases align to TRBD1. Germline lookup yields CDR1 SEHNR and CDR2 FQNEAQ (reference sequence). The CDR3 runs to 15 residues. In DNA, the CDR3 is TGTGCCAGCACCTTACCGGACAGGGGGAACACTGAAGCTTTCTTT. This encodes CASTLPDRGNTEAFF. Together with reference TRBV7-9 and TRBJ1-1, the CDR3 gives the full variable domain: DTGVSQNPRHKITKRGQNVTFRCDPISEHNRLYWYRQTLGQGPEFLTYFQNEAQLEKSRLLSDRFSAERPKGSFSTLEIQRTEQGDSAMYLCASTLPDRGNTEAFFGQGTRLTVV.

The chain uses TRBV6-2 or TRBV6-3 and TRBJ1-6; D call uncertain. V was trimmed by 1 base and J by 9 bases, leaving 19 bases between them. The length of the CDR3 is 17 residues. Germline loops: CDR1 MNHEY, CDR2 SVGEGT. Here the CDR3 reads CASSYLRAAVSTSPLHF. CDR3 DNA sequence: TGTGCCAGCAGTTACTTAAGGGCGGCAGTTTCGACTTCACCCCTCCACTTT.

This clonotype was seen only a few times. The CDR3 DNA is TGCAGTGCTAGAACTACAGGGCCACCCTCCTACGAGCAGTACTTC. Encoded protein: CSARTTGPPSYEQYF. The genes are TRBV20-1 and TRBJ2-7, with D possibly TRBD1 on 6 matching bases. The CDR3 is 15 amino acids. The V end was cut by 2 bases, the J end by 0 bases, with 14 bases between. CDR1 is DFQATT, CDR2 SNEGSKA, per germline (reference sequence).

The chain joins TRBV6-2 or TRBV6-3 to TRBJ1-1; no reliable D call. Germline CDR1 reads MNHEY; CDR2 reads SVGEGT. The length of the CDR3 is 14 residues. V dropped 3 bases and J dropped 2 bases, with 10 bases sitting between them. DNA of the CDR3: TGTGCCAGCAGTTATACCGCTTTCAACACTGAAGCTTTCTTT. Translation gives CASSYTAFNTEAFF.

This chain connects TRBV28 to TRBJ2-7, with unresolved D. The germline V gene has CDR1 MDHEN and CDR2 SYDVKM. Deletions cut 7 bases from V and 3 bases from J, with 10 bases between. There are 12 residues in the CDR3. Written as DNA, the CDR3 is TGTGCCAGCAACCAGGACCTCTACGAGCAGTACTTC. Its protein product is CASNQDLYEQYF.